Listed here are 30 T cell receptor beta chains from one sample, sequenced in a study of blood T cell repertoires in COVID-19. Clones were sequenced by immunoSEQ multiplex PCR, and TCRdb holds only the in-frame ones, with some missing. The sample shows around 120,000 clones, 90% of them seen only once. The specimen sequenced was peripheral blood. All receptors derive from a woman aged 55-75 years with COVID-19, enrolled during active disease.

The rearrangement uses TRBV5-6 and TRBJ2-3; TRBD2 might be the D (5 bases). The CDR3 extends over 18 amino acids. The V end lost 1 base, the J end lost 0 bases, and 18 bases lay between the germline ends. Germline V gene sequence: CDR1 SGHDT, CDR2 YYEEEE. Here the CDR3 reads CASSLPGIRVTSTDTQYF. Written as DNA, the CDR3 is TGTGCCAGCAGCTTGCCGGGAATACGAGTGACTAGCACAGATACGCAGTATTTT.

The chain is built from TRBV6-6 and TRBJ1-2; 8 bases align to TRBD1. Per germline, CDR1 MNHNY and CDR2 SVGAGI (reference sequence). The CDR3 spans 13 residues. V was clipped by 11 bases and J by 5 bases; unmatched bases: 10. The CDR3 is CAGATGVAYGYTF. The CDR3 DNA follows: TGTGCCGGGGCGACAGGGGTAGCGTATGGCTACACCTTC.

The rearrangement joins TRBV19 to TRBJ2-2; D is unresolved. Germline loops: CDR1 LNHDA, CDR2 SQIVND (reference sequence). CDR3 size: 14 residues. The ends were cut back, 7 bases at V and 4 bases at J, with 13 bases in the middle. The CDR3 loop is CASKLARITGELFF. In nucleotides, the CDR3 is TGTGCCAGTAAGTTAGCCAGAATCACCGGGGAGCTGTTTTTT.

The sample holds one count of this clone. In DNA form, the CDR3 reads TGTGCCAGCAGCCCCGACAGGAGTATGAACACTGAAGCTTTCTTT. It is translated as CASSPDRSMNTEAFF. The chain employs TRBV5-8 and TRBJ1-1; possible D gene TRBD1, 6 bases. The CDR3 sequence is 15 residues long. CDR1 SGHTS and CDR2 YDEGEE come from the germline V gene. The V and J ends lost 4 bases and 0 bases respectively, with 13 bases between them.

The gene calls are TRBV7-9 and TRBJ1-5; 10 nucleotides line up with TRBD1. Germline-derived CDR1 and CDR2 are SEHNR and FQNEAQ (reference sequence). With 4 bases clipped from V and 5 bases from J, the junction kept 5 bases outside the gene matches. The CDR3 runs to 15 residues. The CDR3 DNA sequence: TGTGCCAGCAGCTCGGGACAGGGGACGGATCAGCCCCAGCATTTT. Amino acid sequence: CASSSGQGTDQPQHF.

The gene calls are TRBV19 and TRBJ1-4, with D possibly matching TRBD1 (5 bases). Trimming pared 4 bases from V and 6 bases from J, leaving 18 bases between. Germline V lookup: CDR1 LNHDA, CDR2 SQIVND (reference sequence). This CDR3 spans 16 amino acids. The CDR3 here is CASSSPLGLGDEKLFF. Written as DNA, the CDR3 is TGTGCCAGTAGTAGCCCGTTGGGCCTAGGGGATGAAAAACTGTTTTTT.

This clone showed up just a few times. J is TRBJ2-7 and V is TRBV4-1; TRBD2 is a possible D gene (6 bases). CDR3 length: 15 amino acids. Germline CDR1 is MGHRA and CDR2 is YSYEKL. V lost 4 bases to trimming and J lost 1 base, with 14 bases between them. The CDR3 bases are TGCGCCAGCAGCCCGGGGCGGGATCGGTCCTACGAGCAGTACTTC. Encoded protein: CASSPGRDRSYEQYF.

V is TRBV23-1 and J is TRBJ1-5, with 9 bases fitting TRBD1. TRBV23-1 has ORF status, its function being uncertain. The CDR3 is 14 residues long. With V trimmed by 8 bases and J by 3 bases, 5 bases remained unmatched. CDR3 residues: CASPRQGDNQPQHF. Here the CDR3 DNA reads TGCGCCAGCCCTCGACAGGGGGACAATCAGCCCCAGCATTTT.

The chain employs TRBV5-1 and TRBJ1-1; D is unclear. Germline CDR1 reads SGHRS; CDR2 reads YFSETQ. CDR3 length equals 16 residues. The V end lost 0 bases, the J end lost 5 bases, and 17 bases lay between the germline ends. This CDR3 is CASSLGPPTSGTEAFF. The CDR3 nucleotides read TGCGCCAGCAGCTTGGGGCCGCCAACGAGCGGGACTGAAGCTTTCTTT.

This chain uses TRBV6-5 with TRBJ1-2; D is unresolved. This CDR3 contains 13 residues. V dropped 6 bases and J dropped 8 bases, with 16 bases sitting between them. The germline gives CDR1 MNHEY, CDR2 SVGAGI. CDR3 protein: CASRESERSGYTF. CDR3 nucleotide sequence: TGTGCCAGCAGGGAGTCGGAGAGATCCGGCTACACCTTC.

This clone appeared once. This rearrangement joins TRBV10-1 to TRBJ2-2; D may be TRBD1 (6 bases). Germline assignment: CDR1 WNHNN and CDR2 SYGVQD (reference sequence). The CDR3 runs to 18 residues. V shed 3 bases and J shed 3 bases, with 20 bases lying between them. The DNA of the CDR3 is TGCGCCAGCAGTGACACACCAGGGGCGATTAGGGACACCGGGGAGCTGTTTTTT. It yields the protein CASSDTPGAIRDTGELFF.

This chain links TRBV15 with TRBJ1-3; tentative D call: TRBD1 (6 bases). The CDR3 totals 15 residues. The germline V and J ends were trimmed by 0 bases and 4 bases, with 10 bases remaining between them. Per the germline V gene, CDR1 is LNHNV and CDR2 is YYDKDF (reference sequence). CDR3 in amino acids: CATSREEQGGNTIYF. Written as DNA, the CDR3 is TGTGCCACCAGCAGAGAGGAACAGGGCGGAAACACCATATATTTT.

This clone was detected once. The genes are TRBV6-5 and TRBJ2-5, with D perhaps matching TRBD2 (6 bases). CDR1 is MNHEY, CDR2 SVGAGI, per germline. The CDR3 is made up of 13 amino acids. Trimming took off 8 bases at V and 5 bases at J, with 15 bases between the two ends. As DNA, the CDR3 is TGTGCCAGCCGAAAGGAGGGGCGGGAGACCCAGTACTTC. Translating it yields CASRKEGRETQYF.

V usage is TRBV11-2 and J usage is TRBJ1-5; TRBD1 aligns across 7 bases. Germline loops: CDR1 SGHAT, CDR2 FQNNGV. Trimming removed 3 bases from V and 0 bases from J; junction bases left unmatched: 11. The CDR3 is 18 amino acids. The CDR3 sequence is CASSLTPPGQNSNQPQHF. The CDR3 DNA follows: TGTGCCAGCAGCTTGACCCCTCCGGGACAGAATAGCAATCAGCCCCAGCATTTT.

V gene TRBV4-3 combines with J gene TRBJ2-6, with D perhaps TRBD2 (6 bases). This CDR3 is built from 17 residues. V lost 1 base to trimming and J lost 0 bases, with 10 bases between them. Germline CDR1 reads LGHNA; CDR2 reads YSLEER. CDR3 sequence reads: CASSQALAVSGANVLTF. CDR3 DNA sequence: TGCGCCAGCAGCCAAGCGTTAGCGGTCTCTGGGGCCAACGTCCTGACTTTC.

CDR3 sequence: CASTDRGYTEAFF. As DNA, the CDR3 is TGTGCCAGTACGGACCGGGGGTACACTGAAGCTTTCTTT. This sequence joins TRBV19 and TRBJ1-1; maybe TRBD1 (5 bases). This CDR3 has 13 residues. Germline CDR1 is LNHDA and CDR2 is SQIVND (reference sequence). With 7 bases removed from V and 3 bases from J, the gap between germline ends came to 12 bases.

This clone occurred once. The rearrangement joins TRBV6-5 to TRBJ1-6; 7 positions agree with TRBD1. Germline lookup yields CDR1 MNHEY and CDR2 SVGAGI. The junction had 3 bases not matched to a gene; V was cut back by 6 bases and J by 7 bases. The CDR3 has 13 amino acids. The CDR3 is CASRGQRNSPLHF. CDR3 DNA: TGTGCCAGCAGGGGACAGCGGAATTCACCCCTCCACTTT.

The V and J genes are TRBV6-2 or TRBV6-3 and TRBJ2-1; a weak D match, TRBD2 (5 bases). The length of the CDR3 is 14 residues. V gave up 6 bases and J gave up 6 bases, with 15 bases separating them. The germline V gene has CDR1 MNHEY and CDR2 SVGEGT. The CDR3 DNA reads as TGTGCCAGCAGCCTTTCCCCAGCGGTCAATGAGCAGTTCTTC. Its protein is CASSLSPAVNEQFF.

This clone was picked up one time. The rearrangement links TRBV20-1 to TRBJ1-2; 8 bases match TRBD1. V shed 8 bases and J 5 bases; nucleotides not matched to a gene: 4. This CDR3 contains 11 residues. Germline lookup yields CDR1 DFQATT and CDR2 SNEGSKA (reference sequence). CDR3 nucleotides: TGCAGTACGGGACAGGCGTATGGCTACACCTTC. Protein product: CSTGQAYGYTF.

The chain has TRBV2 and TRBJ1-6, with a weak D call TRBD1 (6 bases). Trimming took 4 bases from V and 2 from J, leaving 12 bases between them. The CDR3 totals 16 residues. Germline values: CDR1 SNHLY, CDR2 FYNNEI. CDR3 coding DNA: TGTGCCAGCAGTGGGTCAGACAGGCCCTATAATTCACCCCTCCACTTT. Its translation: CASSGSDRPYNSPLHF.

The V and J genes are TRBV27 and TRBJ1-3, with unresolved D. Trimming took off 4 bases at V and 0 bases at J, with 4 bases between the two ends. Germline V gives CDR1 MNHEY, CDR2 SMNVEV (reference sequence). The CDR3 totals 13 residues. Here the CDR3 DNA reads TGTGCCAGCAGTTACAACTCTGGAAACACCATATATTTT. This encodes CASSYNSGNTIYF.

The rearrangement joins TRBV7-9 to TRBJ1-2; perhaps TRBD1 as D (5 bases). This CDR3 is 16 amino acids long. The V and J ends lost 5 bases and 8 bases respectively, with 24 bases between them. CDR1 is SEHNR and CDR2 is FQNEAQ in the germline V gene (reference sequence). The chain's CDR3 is CASSQSTGPRSQGYTF. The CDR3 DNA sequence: TGTGCCAGCAGCCAGAGCACAGGTCCTAGATCCCAGGGCTACACCTTC.

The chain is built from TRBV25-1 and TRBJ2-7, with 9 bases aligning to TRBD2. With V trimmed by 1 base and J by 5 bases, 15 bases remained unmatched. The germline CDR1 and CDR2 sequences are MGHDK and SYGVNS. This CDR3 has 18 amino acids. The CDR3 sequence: CASSELGMAGGPRNEQYF. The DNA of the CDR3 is TGTGCCAGCAGTGAATTGGGGATGGCGGGGGGGCCCAGGAACGAGCAGTACTTC.

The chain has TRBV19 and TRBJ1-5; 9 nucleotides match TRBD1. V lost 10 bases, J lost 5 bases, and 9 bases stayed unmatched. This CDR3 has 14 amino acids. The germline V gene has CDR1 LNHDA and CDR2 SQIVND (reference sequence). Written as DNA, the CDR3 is TGTGCCACCCAACCGGGACAGGGACATCAGCCCCAGCATTTT. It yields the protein CATQPGQGHQPQHF.

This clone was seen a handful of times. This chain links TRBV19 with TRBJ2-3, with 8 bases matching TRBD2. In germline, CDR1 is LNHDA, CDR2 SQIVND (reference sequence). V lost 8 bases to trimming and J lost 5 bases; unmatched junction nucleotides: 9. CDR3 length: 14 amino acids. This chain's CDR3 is CASRGGPTGDTQYF. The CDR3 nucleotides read TGTGCCAGTCGGGGGGGCCCTACTGGAGATACGCAGTATTTT.

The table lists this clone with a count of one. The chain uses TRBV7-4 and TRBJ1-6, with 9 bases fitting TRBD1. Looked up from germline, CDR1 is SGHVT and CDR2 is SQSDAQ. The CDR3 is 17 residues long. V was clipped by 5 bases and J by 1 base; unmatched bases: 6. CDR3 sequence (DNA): TGTGCCAGCAGCGCGGACAGGGGAGTTTCCTATAATTCACCCCTCCACTTT. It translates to CASSADRGVSYNSPLHF.

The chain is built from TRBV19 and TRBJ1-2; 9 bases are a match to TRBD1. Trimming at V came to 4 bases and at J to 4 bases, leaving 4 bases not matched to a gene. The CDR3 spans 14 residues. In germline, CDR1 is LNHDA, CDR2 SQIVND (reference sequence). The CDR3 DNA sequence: TGTGCCAGTAGTACGTCGACAGGGGGCTATGGCTACACCTTC. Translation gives CASSTSTGGYGYTF.

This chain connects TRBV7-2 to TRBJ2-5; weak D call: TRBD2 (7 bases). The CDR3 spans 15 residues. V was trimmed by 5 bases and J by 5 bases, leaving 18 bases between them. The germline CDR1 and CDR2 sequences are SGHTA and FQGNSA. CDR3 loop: CASSAYGGPGETQYF. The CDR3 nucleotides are TGTGCCAGCAGCGCGTACGGGGGGCCGGGGGAGACCCAGTACTTC.

The CDR3 region has the DNA TGTGCCAGCTCAGCAGGGGGGCCCTATAGCAATCAGCCCCAGCATTTT. This codes for CASSAGGPYSNQPQHF. This chain uses TRBV18 with TRBJ1-5; 7 bases fit TRBD1. CDR3 length: 16 amino acids. V lost 5 bases and J lost 0; bases outside the gene matches: 7. Germline V gene sequence: CDR1 KGHSH, CDR2 LQKENI. Variable domain in full (rest from reference TRBV18 and TRBJ1-5): NAGVMQNPRHLVRRRGQEARLRCSPMKGHSHVYWYRQLPEEGLKFMVYLQKENIIDESGMPKERFSAEFPKEGPSILRIQQVVRGDSAAYFCASSAGGPYSNQPQHFGDGTRLSIL.

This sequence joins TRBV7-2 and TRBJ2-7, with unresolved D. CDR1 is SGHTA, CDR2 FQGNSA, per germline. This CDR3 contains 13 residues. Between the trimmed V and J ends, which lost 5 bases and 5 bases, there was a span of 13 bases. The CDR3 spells CASSPSGLHEQYF. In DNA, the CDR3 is TGTGCCAGCAGCCCCTCGGGTCTCCACGAGCAGTACTTC.